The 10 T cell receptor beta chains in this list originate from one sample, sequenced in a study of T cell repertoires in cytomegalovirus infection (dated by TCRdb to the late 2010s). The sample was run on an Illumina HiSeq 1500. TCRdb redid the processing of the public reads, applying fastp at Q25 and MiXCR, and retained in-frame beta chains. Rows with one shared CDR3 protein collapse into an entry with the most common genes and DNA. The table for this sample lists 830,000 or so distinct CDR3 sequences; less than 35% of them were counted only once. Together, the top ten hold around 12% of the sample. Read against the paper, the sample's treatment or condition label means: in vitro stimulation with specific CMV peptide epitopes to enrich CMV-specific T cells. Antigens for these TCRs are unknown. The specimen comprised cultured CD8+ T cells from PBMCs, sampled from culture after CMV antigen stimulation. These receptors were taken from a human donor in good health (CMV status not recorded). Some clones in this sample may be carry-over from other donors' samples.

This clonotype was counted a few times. Here the CDR3 reads CASGTSNTGELFF. The CDR3 nucleotides are TGCGCCAGCGGGACGTCGAACACCGGGGAGCTGTTTTTT. V usage is TRBV4-1 and J usage is TRBJ2-2, with D perhaps TRBD1 or TRBD2 (5 bases each). The CDR3 has 13 amino acids. Trimming pared 8 bases from V and 0 bases from J, leaving 7 bases between. Germline V CDR1 and CDR2: MGHRA, YSYEKL.

The CDR3 spells CASTPPGYSPREKLFF. In DNA form, the CDR3 reads TGTGCCAGCACCCCTCCGGGTTATAGTCCTCGTGAAAAACTGTTTTTT. The chain employs TRBV12-3 or TRBV12-4 and TRBJ1-4; D call uncertain. Trimming pared 7 bases from V and 7 bases from J, leaving 22 bases between. The CDR3 spans 16 residues.

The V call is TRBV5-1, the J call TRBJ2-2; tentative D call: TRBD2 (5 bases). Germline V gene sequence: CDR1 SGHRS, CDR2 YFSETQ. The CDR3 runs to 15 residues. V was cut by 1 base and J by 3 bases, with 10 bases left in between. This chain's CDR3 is CASSLRRLDTGELFF. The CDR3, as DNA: TGCGCCAGCAGCTTGAGGAGGCTCGACACCGGGGAGCTGTTTTTT.

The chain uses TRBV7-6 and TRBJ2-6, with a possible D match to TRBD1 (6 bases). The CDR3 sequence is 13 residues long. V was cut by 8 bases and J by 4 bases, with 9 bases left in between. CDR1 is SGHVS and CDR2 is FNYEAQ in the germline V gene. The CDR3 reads CASQGPGANVLTF. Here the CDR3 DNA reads TGTGCCAGCCAGGGGCCCGGGGCCAACGTCCTGACTTTC.

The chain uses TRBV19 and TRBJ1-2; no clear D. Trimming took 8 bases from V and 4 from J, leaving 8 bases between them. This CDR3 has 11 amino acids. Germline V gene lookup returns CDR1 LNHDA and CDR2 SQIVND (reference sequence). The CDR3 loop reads CASFTVYGYTF. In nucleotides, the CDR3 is TGTGCCAGTTTTACAGTCTATGGCTACACCTTC.

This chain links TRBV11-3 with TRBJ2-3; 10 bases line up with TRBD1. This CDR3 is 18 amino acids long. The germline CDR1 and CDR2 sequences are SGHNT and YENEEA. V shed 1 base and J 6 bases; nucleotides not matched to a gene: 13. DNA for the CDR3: TGTGCCAGCAGCTTAGGAGGTGCGGACAGGGGGATTGAGGATACGCAGTATTTT. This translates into CASSLGGADRGIEDTQYF.

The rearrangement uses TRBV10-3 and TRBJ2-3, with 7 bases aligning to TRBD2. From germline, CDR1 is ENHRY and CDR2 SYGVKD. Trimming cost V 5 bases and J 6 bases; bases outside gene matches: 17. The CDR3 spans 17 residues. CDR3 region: CAISTYRGAGNVDTQYF. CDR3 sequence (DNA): TGTGCCATCAGTACGTACCGTGGAGCGGGGAACGTGGATACGCAGTATTTT.

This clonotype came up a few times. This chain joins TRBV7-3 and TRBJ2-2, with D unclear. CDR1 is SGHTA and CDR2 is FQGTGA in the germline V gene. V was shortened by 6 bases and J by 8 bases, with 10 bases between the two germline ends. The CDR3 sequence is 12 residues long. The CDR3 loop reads CASSPDLGELFF. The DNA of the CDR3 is TGTGCCAGCAGTCCCGATCTAGGGGAGCTGTTTTTT.

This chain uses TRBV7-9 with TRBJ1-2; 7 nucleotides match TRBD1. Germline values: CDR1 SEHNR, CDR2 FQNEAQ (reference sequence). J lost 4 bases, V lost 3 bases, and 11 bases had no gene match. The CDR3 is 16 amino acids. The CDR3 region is CASSFSPGQRLYGYTF. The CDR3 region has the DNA TGTGCCAGCAGCTTTTCACCGGGACAGCGCCTCTATGGCTACACCTTC. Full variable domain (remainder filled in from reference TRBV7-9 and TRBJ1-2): DTGVSQNPRHKITKRGQNVTFRCDPISEHNRLYWYRQTLGQGPEFLTYFQNEAQLEKSRLLSDRFSAERPKGSFSTLEIQRTEQGDSAMYLCASSFSPGQRLYGYTFGSGTRLTVV.

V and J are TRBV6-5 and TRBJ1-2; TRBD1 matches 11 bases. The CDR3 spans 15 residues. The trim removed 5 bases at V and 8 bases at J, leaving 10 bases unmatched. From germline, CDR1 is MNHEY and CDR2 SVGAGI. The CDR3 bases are TGTGCCAGCAGTCTCCGGGACAGGGGGGTTGACGGCTACACCTTC. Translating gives CASSLRDRGVDGYTF.